This entry lists 32 T cell receptor beta chains sequenced from one sample in a study of Ad26.COV2.S vaccination and SARS-CoV-2 variants. Treatment in this sample: approximately 18 received Ad26.COV2.S at low or high dose, single or two shots; a few received placebo; per-sample allocation not given. Sampling was performed 63 days after the first vaccine or placebo injection. Data came from immunoSEQ multiplex PCR; TCRdb stores just in-frame clones and leaves some out. The sample yields about 460,000 clones, roughly nine tenths seen once. The specimen was peripheral blood, collected in a trial of Ad26.COV2.S vaccine versus placebo. The source of these receptors is a person between 18 and 59 years old who received the Ad26.COV2.S COVID-19 vaccine or a placebo.

The chain recombines TRBV20-1 with TRBJ2-1; 7 nucleotides agree with TRBD2. Unmatched junction bases numbered 5, after V lost 3 bases and J lost 0 bases. This CDR3 comprises 15 residues. Germline CDR1 and CDR2: DFQATT and SNEGSKA (reference sequence). The CDR3 bases are TGCAGTGCTAGTGACGGACTAGTCTCCTACAATGAGCAGTTCTTC. Translated: CSASDGLVSYNEQFF.

The rearrangement joins TRBV28 to TRBJ2-7, with a possible D match to TRBD1 (5 bases). Trimming left V 6 bases short and J 4 bases short, with 19 bases between. There are 15 residues in the CDR3. The germline V gene has CDR1 MDHEN and CDR2 SYDVKM. As DNA, the CDR3 is TGTGCCAGCAGCAAGGTCCAGGGATCAAAGTACGAGCAGTACTTC. Protein sequence: CASSKVQGSKYEQYF.

The rearrangement uses TRBV27 and TRBJ2-7, with 12 bases aligning to TRBD2. With V trimmed by 5 bases and J by 6 bases, 2 bases remained unmatched. The CDR3 is 13 residues long. Germline CDR1 MNHEY, CDR2 SMNVEV (reference sequence). The CDR3 loop reads CASSGTSGLEQYF. The CDR3 DNA follows: TGTGCCAGCAGTGGGACTAGCGGGCTCGAGCAGTACTTC.

In nucleotides, the CDR3 is TGTGCCAGCAGTTCGGGCATTAGGGGGCGCCGATATGGCTACACCTTC. It specifies CASSSGIRGRRYGYTF. The gene calls are TRBV6-2 or TRBV6-3 and TRBJ1-2, with 7 bases identical to TRBD1. Germline V gene lookup returns CDR1 MNHEY and CDR2 SVGEGT. The CDR3 contains 16 residues. The ends lost 4 bases at V and 5 bases at J; junction bases unmatched: 13.

In DNA, the CDR3 is TGTGCCAGCAGCCCACAGAGCAGGGTTCATAGCTATGGCTACACCTTC. Its protein is CASSPQSRVHSYGYTF. The chain carries TRBV9 and TRBJ1-2; D may be TRBD1 (5 bases). CDR1 is SGDLS and CDR2 is YYNGEE in the germline V gene. V was shortened by 4 bases and J by 4 bases, with 20 bases between the two germline ends. The CDR3 contains 16 residues.

The V and J genes are TRBV5-6 and TRBJ1-4; D not resolved. The CDR3 runs 15 residues. Germline V gene data show CDR1 as SGHDT and CDR2 as YYEEEE. The V and J ends lost 4 bases and 3 bases respectively, with 13 bases between them. The CDR3 DNA reads TGTGCCAGCAGCCCATACCATGGGGCTAATGAAAAACTGTTTTTT. This codes for CASSPYHGANEKLFF.

The chain combines TRBV29-1 with TRBJ2-2; tentative D call: TRBD2 (5 bases). The V gene lost 2 bases and the J gene lost 3 bases, with 10 bases spanning the gap. This CDR3 spans 14 amino acids. Germline V gives CDR1 SQVTM, CDR2 ANQGSEA. In DNA, the CDR3 is TGCAGCGTTGAAACGGGGATTGACACCGGGGAGCTGTTTTTT. Translation gives CSVETGIDTGELFF.

V is TRBV29-1 and J is TRBJ2-7, with 8 bases aligning to TRBD2. This CDR3 contains 13 residues. Germline CDR1 reads SQVTM; CDR2 reads ANQGSEA. V trimming: 7 bases; J trimming: 0 bases; junction bases outside the gene matches: 5. This CDR3 is CSARGLDSYEQYF. The CDR3 DNA follows: TGCAGCGCCCGGGGACTAGACTCCTACGAGCAGTACTTC.

In the case of this clone: At the DNA level, this CDR3 is encoded by other sequences in the same sample as well. This chain links TRBV27 with TRBJ1-1; 7 bases agree with TRBD1. The germline gives CDR1 MNHEY, CDR2 SMNVEV (reference sequence). The CDR3 is 13 residues long. J lost 0 bases, V lost 6 bases, and 1 base had no gene match. The CDR3 region has the DNA TGTGCCAGCAGGGGACAGTTGAACACTGAAGCTTTCTTT. It codes for CASRGQLNTEAFF.

The V gene is TRBV5-1, the J gene TRBJ2-3, with D tentatively TRBD1 (6 bases). The germline gives CDR1 SGHRS, CDR2 YFSETQ. The CDR3 runs 16 residues. Trimming stripped 0 bases from V and 0 bases from J, with 11 bases between. CDR3 loop: CASSLGTDHSTDTQYF. The CDR3 nucleotides read TGCGCCAGCAGCTTGGGGACAGACCATAGCACAGATACGCAGTATTTT.

This clone was picked up one time. This chain joins TRBV7-6 and TRBJ2-7; tentatively, D is TRBD1 or TRBD2 (5 bases each). The ends were cut back, 2 bases at V and 4 bases at J, with 15 bases in the middle. The CDR3 consists of 15 residues. From germline, CDR1 is SGHVS and CDR2 FNYEAQ. CDR3 in amino acids: CASSLSRAGGYEQYF. Here the CDR3 DNA reads TGTGCCAGCAGCTTATCCCGGGCTGGGGGTTACGAGCAGTACTTC. The complete variable domain, with remaining parts taken from reference TRBV7-6 and TRBJ2-7, reads GAGVSQSPRYKVTKRGQDVALRCDPISGHVSLYWYRQALGQGPEFLTYFNYEAQQDKSGLPNDRFSAERPEGSISTLTIQRTEQRDSAMYRCASSLSRAGGYEQYFGPGTRLTVT.

This chain uses TRBV28 with TRBJ1-1; D not certain. Germline CDR1 reads MDHEN; CDR2 reads SYDVKM. The CDR3 loop spans 16 amino acids. Trimming removed 4 bases from V and 0 bases from J, with 15 bases in between. CDR3 nucleotides: TGTGCCAGCAGTTATCAAGGGTGGGTCATGAACACTGAAGCTTTCTTT. Translated: CASSYQGWVMNTEAFF.

The chain is built from TRBV4-1 and TRBJ1-3; weak D call: TRBD1 (5 bases). Deletions cut 2 bases from V and 4 bases from J, with 21 bases between. This CDR3 has 18 residues. In germline, CDR1 is MGHRA, CDR2 YSYEKL. CDR3 nucleotides: TGCGCCAGCAGCCAACGACATTCACCAGGGACTGGGGGAAACACCATATATTTT. Translating it yields CASSQRHSPGTGGNTIYF.

The chain recombines TRBV9 with TRBJ2-3; the match to TRBD2 covers 7 bases. In germline, CDR1 is SGDLS, CDR2 YYNGEE. V trimming: 3 bases; J trimming: 6 bases; junction bases outside the gene matches: 4. The CDR3 runs 13 residues. The CDR3 loop is CASSALGGDTQYF. The CDR3 DNA follows: TGTGCCAGCAGCGCACTGGGGGGGGATACGCAGTATTTT.

The J gene is TRBJ2-5, the V gene TRBV6-5; D not resolved. CDR3 size: 14 residues. V was cut by 0 bases and J by 2 bases, with 7 bases left in between. Germline V gene data show CDR1 as MNHEY and CDR2 as SVGAGI. The CDR3 DNA reads as TGTGCCAGCAGTTACTCTGGGAAACAAGAGACCCAGTACTTC. Protein sequence: CASSYSGKQETQYF.

V and J are TRBV9 and TRBJ2-7, with TRBD1 matching 9 bases. Germline lookup yields CDR1 SGDLS and CDR2 YYNGEE. CDR3 length: 15 amino acids. Trimming took 3 bases from V and 0 from J; bases not matched to a gene: 4. The CDR3 coding sequence is TGTGCCAGCAGCGCCGGGACAGGGCCCTCCTACGAGCAGTACTTC. Protein product: CASSAGTGPSYEQYF.

The J gene is TRBJ2-2, the V gene TRBV7-9; D is undetermined. Germline V gene lookup returns CDR1 SEHNR and CDR2 FQNEAQ (reference sequence). V lost 4 bases to trimming and J lost 0 bases, with 9 bases between them. CDR3 size: 15 residues. The CDR3 protein is CASSSGLPNTGELFF. The CDR3 DNA follows: TGTGCCAGCAGCTCCGGGCTGCCGAACACCGGGGAGCTGTTTTTT.

V usage is TRBV3-1 (or the pseudogene TRBV3-2) and J usage is TRBJ2-7; D is possibly TRBD2 (6 bases). CDR3 size: 15 residues. Germline loops: CDR1 LGHDT, CDR2 YNNKEL (reference sequence). V gave up 0 bases and J gave up 2 bases, with 11 bases separating them. CDR3 sequence: CASSQDGGMTYEQYF. The CDR3 region has the DNA TGTGCCAGCAGCCAAGATGGCGGGATGACCTACGAGCAGTACTTC.

The genes are TRBV6-5 and TRBJ2-7; the D gene is possibly TRBD2 (6 bases). There are 12 residues in the CDR3. Germline V lookup: CDR1 MNHEY, CDR2 SVGAGI. The CDR3 loop reads CSSGTGAYEQYF. In DNA form, the CDR3 reads TGTTCAAGTGGGACTGGCGCCTACGAGCAGTACTTC.

This chain uses TRBV7-2 with TRBJ2-7; D is unclear. Germline CDR1 is SGHTA and CDR2 is FQGNSA. The CDR3 runs to 13 residues. V lost 4 bases, J lost 0 bases, and 7 bases lay in between. The DNA of the CDR3 is TGTGCCAGCAGCTACCAGTCCTCCTACGAGCAGTACTTC. This codes for CASSYQSSYEQYF.

The chain combines TRBV28 with TRBJ2-1; perhaps TRBD1 as D (5 bases). CDR1 MDHEN and CDR2 SYDVKM come from the germline V gene. The V and J ends lost 5 bases and 1 base respectively, with 9 bases between them. The length of the CDR3 is 14 residues. This chain's CDR3 is CASSTQGSYNEQFF. The DNA of the CDR3 is TGTGCCAGCAGTACCCAGGGATCCTACAATGAGCAGTTCTTC.

CDR3 bases: TGTGCCATCAGTAGGACAGGGGGAAACACCATATATTTT. Translating it yields CAISRTGGNTIYF. The chain carries TRBV10-3 and TRBJ1-3, with 8 nucleotides matching TRBD1. In germline, CDR1 is ENHRY, CDR2 SYGVKD. The CDR3 runs 13 residues. Trimming cost V 5 bases and J 4 bases; bases outside gene matches: 1.

The rearrangement joins TRBV20-1 to TRBJ1-1; possible D gene TRBD1, 6 bases. Germline V gene data show CDR1 as DFQATT and CDR2 as SNEGSKA (reference sequence). Trimming left V 3 bases short and J 1 base short, with 9 bases between. The CDR3 consists of 13 residues. CDR3 DNA sequence: TGCAGTGCTAGTGACAGGCGGAACACTGAAGCTTTCTTT. It specifies CSASDRRNTEAFF.

The CDR3 sequence: CASSQDLMTFTGELFF. The CDR3, as DNA: TGCGCCAGCAGCCAAGATTTGATGACTTTTACCGGGGAGCTGTTTTTT. The chain recombines TRBV4-3 with TRBJ2-2; D is unclear. Trimming removed 0 bases from V and 5 bases from J, with 13 bases in between. Germline V gene sequence: CDR1 LGHNA, CDR2 YSLEER. This CDR3 is 16 amino acids long.

The chain couples TRBV5-5 to TRBJ2-1; the match to TRBD1 covers 9 bases. CDR1 is SGHKS and CDR2 is YYEKEE in the germline V gene (reference sequence). This CDR3 is built from 14 residues. With 3 bases clipped from V and 9 bases from J, the junction kept 7 bases outside the gene matches. The CDR3 DNA reads TGTGCCAGCAGCTGGGGACAGGGCCGCGGTGAGCAGTTCTTC. It specifies CASSWGQGRGEQFF.

V usage is TRBV28 and J usage is TRBJ2-3; TRBD2 matches at 14 bases. Germline loops: CDR1 MDHEN, CDR2 SYDVKM. V trimming: 3 bases; J trimming: 6 bases; junction bases outside the gene matches: 5. This CDR3 comprises 16 residues. The CDR3 DNA is TGTGCCAGCAGTTTCGGGGGACTAGCGGGAGATGATACGCAGTATTTT. This translates into CASSFGGLAGDDTQYF.

This clone was recorded a few times. The chain recombines TRBV2 with TRBJ1-2; TRBD1 is a possible D gene (5 bases). The CDR3 consists of 13 residues. Germline-derived CDR1 and CDR2 are SNHLY and FYNNEI. Trimming stripped 1 base from V and 6 bases from J, with 9 bases between. The CDR3 bases are TGTGCCAGCAGTGAAGGGCAGGGTGATGGCTACACCTTC. Translating gives CASSEGQGDGYTF. Full variable domain (outside the CDR3, taken from reference TRBV2 and TRBJ1-2): EPEVTQTPSHQVTQMGQEVILRCVPISNHLYFYWYRQILGQKVEFLVSFYNNEISEKSEIFDDQFSVERPDGSNFTLKIRSTKLEDSAMYFCASSEGQGDGYTFGSGTRLTVV.

The chain recombines TRBV7-8 with TRBJ2-2; D remains ambiguous. Germline CDR1 and CDR2: SGHVS and FQNEAQ. The CDR3 is made up of 15 amino acids. The ends were cut back, 5 bases at V and 6 bases at J, with 16 bases in the middle. DNA for the CDR3: TGTGCCAGCAGCCCAGTTGATTGGTTGTCCGGGGAGCTGTTTTTT. Its translation is CASSPVDWLSGELFF.

The chain joins TRBV27 to TRBJ2-1, with TRBD1 as a possible D gene (6 bases). Trimming took 6 bases from V and 2 from J, leaving 14 bases between them. The CDR3 spans 15 residues. Germline CDR1 and CDR2: MNHEY and SMNVEV (reference sequence). This CDR3 is CASSSVDSTYNEQFF. CDR3 DNA sequence: TGTGCCAGCAGCAGCGTGGACAGCACCTACAATGAGCAGTTCTTC.

This chain connects TRBV6-4 to TRBJ2-2; D gene uncertain. CDR3 length: 11 residues. CDR1 is MRHNA, CDR2 SNTAGT, per germline. The germline V and J ends were trimmed by 6 bases and 6 bases, with 5 bases remaining between them. CDR3 nucleotide sequence: TGTGCCAGCAGGGGCGCCGGGGAGCTGTTTTTT. This gives the protein CASRGAGELFF.

The V and J genes are TRBV4-2 and TRBJ1-5, with 7 bases identical to TRBD1. V shed 1 base and J 6 bases; nucleotides not matched to a gene: 9. The germline V gene encodes CDR1 LGHNA and CDR2 YNFKEQ. The CDR3 consists of 16 residues. This CDR3 reads CASSQGLQGNGQPQHF. CDR3 DNA sequence: TGTGCCAGCAGCCAAGGTTTACAGGGGAATGGTCAGCCCCAGCATTTT.

This chain links TRBV6-1 with TRBJ2-3; 8 bases agree with TRBD2. Germline V lookup: CDR1 MNHNS, CDR2 SASEGT. The CDR3 totals 16 residues. With V trimmed by 3 bases and J by 4 bases, 9 bases remained unmatched. This CDR3 is CASSDLAGGFADTQYF. The DNA for the CDR3 is TGTGCCAGCAGTGACCTAGCGGGTGGTTTCGCAGATACGCAGTATTTT.